This passage covers 16 T cell receptor beta chains from one sample sequenced in a study of cytomegalovirus exposure and HLA in healthy donors. In the PCR, 60 Vbeta and 13 Jbeta primers were used. The assay was immunoSEQ multiplex PCR, and TCRdb's table has in-frame clones only and misses some. This sample has 55,000 or so clones, with roughly 74% found just once. Specimen: PBMCs. These receptors all come from a female donor in good health and CMV-seronegative.

V gene TRBV25-1 combines with J gene TRBJ1-1, with D perhaps matching TRBD1 (5 bases). Germline V gene data show CDR1 as MGHDK and CDR2 as SYGVNS. The CDR3 covers 15 residues. With 0 bases removed from V and 0 bases from J, the gap between germline ends came to 8 bases. CDR3 coding DNA: TGTGCCAGCAGTGAATATTCAGGGATGAACACTGAAGCTTTCTTT. This codes for CASSEYSGMNTEAFF. The full variable domain, with the rest looked up from reference TRBV25-1 and TRBJ1-1, is EADIYQTPRYLVIGTGKKITLECSQTMGHDKMYWYQQDPGMELHLIHYSYGVNSTEKGDLSSESTVSRIRTEHFPLTLESARPSHTSQYLCASSEYSGMNTEAFFGQGTRLTVV.

The chain uses TRBV28 and TRBJ1-2, with TRBD1 matching over 7 bases. The V gene end was trimmed by 4 bases and the J gene end by 4 bases; junction bases not matched to a gene: 12. Germline CDR1 reads MDHEN; CDR2 reads SYDVKM. CDR3 size: 16 residues. The CDR3 loop reads CASSSTGTETAYGYTF. The CDR3 DNA follows: TGTGCCAGCAGTTCCACCGGGACAGAAACGGCCTATGGCTACACCTTC.

This chain's CDR3 is CASGLRDSFAQPQHF. DNA for the CDR3: TGTGCTAGTGGTTTAAGGGACAGCTTTGCTCAGCCCCAGCATTTT. This chain joins TRBV12-5 and TRBJ1-5; 7 bases fit TRBD1. The V gene's germline CDR1 is LGHNT and CDR2 FRNRAP. The CDR3 is 15 residues long. V lost 3 bases, J lost 6 bases, and 8 bases stayed unmatched.

The CDR3 DNA follows: TGTGCCAGCAGTAACCAACAGGGGGCGAGCACTGAAGCTTTCTTT. Translating gives CASSNQQGASTEAFF. The chain links TRBV6-5 to TRBJ1-1, with TRBD1 matching over 9 bases. Trimming took 5 bases from V and 4 from J; bases not matched to a gene: 8. Germline loops: CDR1 MNHEY, CDR2 SVGAGI. The CDR3 covers 15 residues.

There are a few counts of this clone. V is TRBV12-5 and J is TRBJ1-3; 10 bases fit TRBD1. This CDR3 is built from 17 residues. Germline lookup yields CDR1 LGHNT and CDR2 FRNRAP. The junction had 11 bases not matched to a gene; V was cut back by 1 base and J by 8 bases. CDR3 in DNA: TGTGCTAGTGGTTTGGATCGGACAGGGGGTCATTTGGACACCATATATTTT. This sequence encodes CASGLDRTGGHLDTIYF.

The chain is built from TRBV18 and TRBJ1-2, with TRBD1 matching 7 bases. Looked up from germline, CDR1 is KGHSH and CDR2 is LQKENI. This CDR3 has 17 amino acids. J was trimmed by 1 base and V by 5 bases; bases with no gene match: 13. The CDR3 DNA sequence: TGTGCCAGCTCAGGGCCCTACGGGACAGATCATAACTATGGCTACACCTTC. It is translated as CASSGPYGTDHNYGYTF.

The chain uses TRBV5-5 and TRBJ1-1; TRBD1 matches 8 bases. The junction had 6 bases not matched to a gene; V was cut back by 5 bases and J by 0 bases. CDR3 length equals 15 residues. In germline, CDR1 is SGHKS, CDR2 YYEKEE (reference sequence). CDR3 bases: TGTGCCAGCAGAAGGACAGGGAACTTGAACACTGAAGCTTTCTTT. Its protein product is CASRRTGNLNTEAFF.

The V and J genes are TRBV7-9 and TRBJ2-3, with no clear D. This CDR3 has 17 amino acids. Trimming cost V 5 bases and J 3 bases, with 21 bases left between them. In germline, CDR1 is SEHNR, CDR2 FQNEAQ (reference sequence). CDR3 bases: TGTGCCAGCAGCCCATCGGTTTCGGGTCGGTGGACAGATACGCAGTATTTT. Residues: CASSPSVSGRWTDTQYF. The variable domain in full, completed from reference TRBV7-9 and TRBJ2-3, reads DTGVSQNPRHKITKRGQNVTFRCDPISEHNRLYWYRQTLGQGPEFLTYFQNEAQLEKSRLLSDRFSAERPKGSFSTLEIQRTEQGDSAMYLCASSPSVSGRWTDTQYFGPGTRLTVL.

This chain connects TRBV30 to TRBJ2-1; 9 nucleotides match TRBD1. CDR3 length equals 14 residues. In germline, CDR1 is GTSNPN, CDR2 SVGIG (reference sequence). J was trimmed by 9 bases and V by 4 bases; bases with no gene match: 10. The CDR3 nucleotides read TGTGCCTGGAAGGGGGACAGGGTGGTCGGTGAGCAGTTCTTC. This gives the protein CAWKGDRVVGEQFF.

The genes are TRBV28 and TRBJ2-1, with 8 positions matching TRBD2. Trimming removed 8 bases from V and 3 bases from J; junction bases left unmatched: 9. Looked up from germline, CDR1 is MDHEN and CDR2 is SYDVKM. The CDR3 has 15 residues. In DNA, the CDR3 is TGTGCCAGCGGACGAGCGGGGGCCAACTACAATGAGCAGTTCTTC. Translated: CASGRAGANYNEQFF.

The rearrangement links TRBV5-4 to TRBJ1-6; maybe TRBD1 (6 bases). The germline CDR1 and CDR2 sequences are SGHNT and YYREEE (reference sequence). V was clipped by 3 bases and J by 2 bases, with 12 bases between them. There are 16 residues in the CDR3. CDR3 sequence reads: CASSSVGGTYNSPLHF. The CDR3 DNA follows: TGTGCCAGCAGCTCCGTTGGGGGCACCTATAATTCACCCCTCCACTTT.

The chain recombines TRBV5-1 with TRBJ2-7; no firm D call. The CDR3 has 12 amino acids. The V and J ends lost 0 bases and 3 bases respectively, with 4 bases between them. The germline V gene encodes CDR1 SGHRS and CDR2 YFSETQ. The CDR3 bases are TGCGCCAGCAGCTTGGACAACTACGAGCAGTACTTC. Translated: CASSLDNYEQYF.

This chain uses TRBV6-5 with TRBJ2-2, with 10 bases identical to TRBD1. Germline loops: CDR1 MNHEY, CDR2 SVGAGI. The CDR3 spans 14 residues. Trimming took 7 bases from V and 3 from J; bases not matched to a gene: 2. The CDR3 sequence: CASKGQGHTGELFF. Here the CDR3 DNA reads TGTGCCAGCAAGGGACAGGGGCACACCGGGGAGCTGTTTTTT.

The chain recombines TRBV11-2 with TRBJ1-1, with D perhaps matching TRBD1 (5 bases). V lost 6 bases, J lost 1 base, and 15 bases lay in between. Per germline, CDR1 SGHAT and CDR2 FQNNGV. The length of the CDR3 is 15 residues. The CDR3, as DNA: TGTGCCAGCAGGAGGGCGGGGCAGGGGAACACTGAAGCTTTCTTT. This encodes CASRRAGQGNTEAFF.

This chain links TRBV4-1 with TRBJ1-2, with D hard to call. This CDR3 contains 14 residues. Trimming removed 1 base from V and 2 bases from J, with 8 bases in between. Germline lookup yields CDR1 MGHRA and CDR2 YSYEKL. The CDR3 DNA is TGCGCCAGCAGCCAAGGGCAACAGAACTATGGCTACACCTTC. Its protein is CASSQGQQNYGYTF.

This clone showed up just once. J is TRBJ1-2 and V is TRBV5-4; a weak D match, TRBD1 (6 bases). Trimming removed 6 bases at V and 5 bases at J, with 17 bases between. Germline V lookup: CDR1 SGHNT, CDR2 YYREEE (reference sequence). The CDR3 runs to 14 residues. The CDR3 loop is CASKKGTPDYGYTF. The CDR3 region has the DNA TGTGCCAGCAAAAAAGGGACACCGGATTATGGCTACACCTTC. Full variable domain (outside the CDR3, taken from reference TRBV5-4 and TRBJ1-2): ETGVTQSPTHLIKTRGQQVTLRCSSQSGHNTVSWYQQALGQGPQFIFQYYREEENGRGNFPPRFSGLQFPNYSSELNVNALELDDSALYLCASKKGTPDYGYTFGSGTRLTVV.